This TCR beta chain was observed in a study of post-analysis software for immune sequencing data. Study-level information: Relapsing-remitting, secondary progressive and progressive-relapsing multiple sclerosis were all included among the disease courses. Notes on the study in general: Under F measure analysis, samples from one preparation batch co-clustered strongly. Relative to controls, patients with multiple sclerosis showed significantly lower normalized Chao1 diversity. TRBV5-6, TRBV5-1 and TRBV20-1 belonged to a set of a handful of TRBV segments that were more frequent in patients than controls.

V lost 1 base and J 2 bases, leaving 9 bases between the germline ends. The CDR3 runs to 14 residues. Germline CDR1 is DFQATT and CDR2 is SNEGSKA (reference sequence). Incorporated into the TCR beta cDNA libraries were unique molecular identifiers, which served to reduce PCR and sequencing biases. Roughly 500,000 cDNA molecules were recovered from an input of roughly 0.85 to 10 million T cells. TCRdb re-called the PCR reads with MiXCR, one entry per CDR3 protein. The profile shows about 430,000 distinct CDR3 sequences, approximately 38% of them singletons. Points on this clonotype: Its cognate antigen is unknown.

The chain links TRBV20-1 to TRBJ1-5; D unresolved. Material: blood. This clonotype was obtained from a girl under 10 years old with multiple sclerosis. The CDR3 DNA sequence: TGCAGTGCTAGAGGGGGTTCGGGCAATCAGCCCCAGCATTTT. Translating it yields CSARGGSGNQPQHF.